These 28 T cell receptor beta chains originate from one sample sequenced in a study of T cell responses to AZD1222 COVID-19 vaccine. Clones were sequenced by immunoSEQ multiplex PCR, and TCRdb holds only the in-frame ones, with some missing. The sample shows roughly 120,000 clones, roughly 90% of them seen only once. The sequences come from peripheral blood, collected on day 0 of AZD1222 vaccination. The source of these receptors is an adult in good health.

This clone was seen a few times. The CDR3 protein is CASSEFLDNEQFF. In DNA form, the CDR3 reads TGCGCCAGCAGTGAATTTTTGGACAATGAGCAGTTCTTC. The chain has TRBV10-1 and TRBJ2-1; D unclear. The CDR3 runs to 13 residues. The germline V and J ends were trimmed by 3 bases and 5 bases, with 8 bases remaining between them. Germline-derived CDR1 and CDR2 are WNHNN and SYGVQD (reference sequence).

This chain connects TRBV28 to TRBJ2-3; TRBD2 is a possible D gene (5 bases). The CDR3 runs to 14 residues. Germline-derived CDR1 and CDR2 are MDHEN and SYDVKM. With 4 bases removed from V and 1 base from J, the gap between germline ends came to 9 bases. The CDR3 loop reads CASSSLRGTDTQYF. CDR3 nucleotides: TGTGCCAGCAGTTCCCTGCGGGGCACAGATACGCAGTATTTT.

The chain has TRBV5-1 and TRBJ1-6; TRBD1 matches 7 bases. V shed 4 bases, J shed 5 bases, and the junction held 12 bases outside the gene matches. The CDR3 extends over 17 amino acids. The germline V gene has CDR1 SGHRS and CDR2 YFSETQ. CDR3: CASSISLDRANNSPLHF. The CDR3 region has the DNA TGCGCCAGCAGCATTTCGCTCGACAGGGCTAATAATTCACCCCTCCACTTT.

The chain links TRBV19 to TRBJ2-1; 11 bases agree with TRBD2. V lost 5 bases to trimming and J lost 6 bases; unmatched junction nucleotides: 6. The CDR3 loop spans 15 amino acids. Looked up from germline, CDR1 is LNHDA and CDR2 is SQIVND (reference sequence). CDR3 sequence: CASSQETSGINEQFF. Here the CDR3 DNA reads TGTGCCAGTAGTCAGGAGACTAGCGGGATCAATGAGCAGTTCTTC.

The chain has TRBV5-1 and TRBJ2-2; 7 bases align to TRBD1. Germline lookup yields CDR1 SGHRS and CDR2 YFSETQ. The junction had 0 bases not matched to a gene; V was cut back by 0 bases and J by 13 bases. The CDR3 is 11 amino acids. This CDR3 is CASSLGTGLFF. The CDR3 DNA reads as TGCGCCAGCAGCTTGGGGACAGGGCTGTTTTTT.

The chain joins TRBV4-2 to TRBJ2-1; D call uncertain. Looked up from germline, CDR1 is LGHNA and CDR2 is YNFKEQ. The CDR3 runs to 14 residues. The V and J ends lost 3 bases and 9 bases respectively, with 15 bases between them. DNA of the CDR3: TGTGCCAGCAGCCACATAGCCCTAGACGGTGAGCAGTTCTTC. Translating gives CASSHIALDGEQFF.

The gene calls are TRBV15 and TRBJ2-5; D ambiguous. CDR1 and CDR2 from the germline V gene are LNHNV and YYDKDF (reference sequence). V was cut by 1 base and J by 1 base, with 7 bases left in between. The CDR3 consists of 14 residues. The CDR3 loop is CATSRGGSQETQYF. CDR3 DNA: TGTGCCACCAGCAGAGGTGGGTCCCAAGAGACCCAGTACTTC.

The V call is TRBV5-1, the J call TRBJ1-4; TRBD1 is a possible D gene (5 bases). In germline, CDR1 is SGHRS, CDR2 YFSETQ. The CDR3 has 12 residues. V shed 4 bases and J shed 7 bases, with 8 bases lying between them. CDR3 sequence reads: CASSGTGEKLFF. DNA of the CDR3: TGCGCCAGCAGCGGAACAGGTGAAAAACTGTTTTTT.

The chain recombines TRBV28 with TRBJ2-5, with D possibly matching TRBD1 (6 bases). Trimming pared 7 bases from V and 0 bases from J, leaving 18 bases between. Looked up from germline, CDR1 is MDHEN and CDR2 is SYDVKM. The length of the CDR3 is 16 residues. CDR3 residues: CASTPSTRDNQETQYF. The CDR3 DNA reads as TGTGCCAGCACCCCATCCACCCGGGACAACCAAGAGACCCAGTACTTC.

The chain couples TRBV4-1 to TRBJ2-1; D unresolved. This CDR3 comprises 15 residues. The germline V gene encodes CDR1 MGHRA and CDR2 YSYEKL. Trimming cost V 0 bases and J 6 bases, with 12 bases left between them. This CDR3 is CASSQDGVLINEQFF. The CDR3 nucleotides are TGCGCCAGCAGCCAAGATGGGGTCCTTATCAATGAGCAGTTCTTC.

This clone was recorded once. Relative to the germline gene, one junction end is altered; a read error may explain this. The CDR3: CASSPNQDTLHF. The CDR3 nucleotides are TGTGCCAGCAGCCCGAATCAGGACACCTTGCACTTC. V is TRBV7-8 and J is TRBJ2-7, with D maybe TRBD1 (5 bases). Per the germline V gene, CDR1 is SGHVS and CDR2 is FQNEAQ. This CDR3 has 12 residues.

This CDR3 is CASSHQMTGTVGTEAFF. Here the CDR3 DNA reads TGTGCCAGCAGCCACCAGATGACAGGGACAGTGGGCACTGAAGCTTTCTTT. The V gene is TRBV5-5, the J gene TRBJ1-1; 7 bases are shared with TRBD1. Losses at the gene ends were 4 bases for V and 4 bases for J; bases not matched to a gene: 16. Germline CDR1 and CDR2: SGHKS and YYEKEE (reference sequence). The CDR3 sequence is 17 residues long.

The chain combines TRBV5-8 with TRBJ1-5, with D hard to call. CDR3 length: 14 amino acids. Between the trimmed V and J ends, which lost 6 bases and 7 bases, there was a span of 17 bases. Germline V CDR1 and CDR2: SGHTS, YDEGEE. The CDR3 spells CASNYAAGLQPQHF. The CDR3 nucleotides read TGTGCCAGCAACTATGCCGCAGGCCTCCAGCCCCAGCATTTT.

This chain joins TRBV6-4 and TRBJ2-6, with 10 bases fitting TRBD1. Trimming took 6 bases from V and 2 from J; bases not matched to a gene: 10. CDR1 and CDR2 from the germline V gene are MRHNA and SNTAGT. The CDR3 is 18 amino acids. The CDR3 sequence: CASSSPGQGLTGANVLTF. Written as DNA, the CDR3 is TGTGCCAGCAGCTCGCCGGGACAGGGGTTGACTGGGGCCAACGTCCTGACTTTC.

The genes are TRBV6-2 or TRBV6-3 and TRBJ2-1; D possibly corresponds to TRBD2 (6 bases). The germline V gene has CDR1 MNHEY and CDR2 SVGEGT. This CDR3 is 13 amino acids long. Trimming stripped 6 bases from V and 5 bases from J, with 11 bases between. The CDR3 is CASSRDFHNEQFF. CDR3 DNA sequence: TGTGCCAGCAGCCGGGACTTCCACAATGAGCAGTTCTTC.

This sequence joins TRBV25-1 and TRBJ1-3, with D tentatively TRBD1 (6 bases). The V gene's germline CDR1 is MGHDK and CDR2 SYGVNS. The CDR3 covers 14 residues. V lost 6 bases to trimming and J lost 5 bases, with 14 bases between them. The CDR3 DNA reads TGTGCCAGCAGCGGGGAGGGGGGTCGAAACACCATATATTTT. Residues: CASSGEGGRNTIYF.

The chain combines TRBV6-5 with TRBJ2-5; 13 nucleotides line up with TRBD2. CDR1 is MNHEY and CDR2 is SVGAGI in the germline V gene. Unmatched junction bases numbered 3, after V lost 6 bases and J lost 2 bases. This CDR3 comprises 15 residues. CDR3 in DNA: TGTGCCAGCAGCTCACTAGCGGGAGGGCAAGAGACCCAGTACTTC. Translating it yields CASSSLAGGQETQYF.

V is TRBV9 and J is TRBJ2-1, with a tentative D call TRBD1 (6 bases). This CDR3 has 17 amino acids. The V gene lost 2 bases and the J gene lost 9 bases, with 24 bases spanning the gap. Germline CDR1 reads SGDLS; CDR2 reads YYNGEE. The DNA for the CDR3 is TGTGCCAGCAGCGTCGACCAGGGGCTAAGCGCCATGGGTGAGCAGTTCTTC. Translation gives CASSVDQGLSAMGEQFF.

This clone has a handful of counts. The chain couples TRBV3-1 (or the pseudogene TRBV3-2) to TRBJ1-4; D gene unclear. Trimming shortened V by 8 bases and J by 5 bases, and 3 bases separated the two germline ends. The CDR3 consists of 10 residues. The germline V gene encodes CDR1 LGHDT and CDR2 YNNKEL (reference sequence). The CDR3 bases are TGTGCCAGCGGAAATGAAAAACTGTTTTTT. Residues: CASGNEKLFF.

This clone was recorded a few times. The rearrangement joins TRBV19 to TRBJ2-6; the D is unclear. The germline V gene has CDR1 LNHDA and CDR2 SQIVND (reference sequence). V was pared by 1 base and J by 0 bases, with 7 bases between. CDR3 length equals 16 residues. The CDR3 nucleotides are TGTGCCAGTAGTATAGTTGAGAGCTCTGGGGCCAACGTCCTGACTTTC. Translating it yields CASSIVESSGANVLTF.

The rearrangement uses TRBV5-1 and TRBJ2-2; D is uncertain. With 2 bases removed from V and 3 bases from J, the gap between germline ends came to 8 bases. The CDR3 is 14 residues long. Germline CDR1 and CDR2: SGHRS and YFSETQ. CDR3 sequence (DNA): TGCGCCAGCAGCTTCCGGCCTTACACCGGGGAGCTGTTTTTT. Translated, it gives CASSFRPYTGELFF.

This chain uses TRBV7-2 with TRBJ2-2; no clear D. The length of the CDR3 is 15 residues. Trimming stripped 4 bases from V and 1 base from J, with 10 bases between. Looked up from germline, CDR1 is SGHTA and CDR2 is FQGNSA. CDR3 sequence: CASSSRPLNTGELFF. CDR3 DNA sequence: TGTGCCAGCAGCTCCCGCCCTTTGAACACCGGGGAGCTGTTTTTT.

This clone was picked up one time. CDR3 in amino acids: CASSEGDSQNYGYTF. The CDR3 DNA sequence: TGTGCCAGCAGTGAAGGTGACAGCCAAAACTATGGCTACACCTTC. The chain recombines TRBV2 with TRBJ1-2; TRBD1 might be the D (5 bases). The germline V gene has CDR1 SNHLY and CDR2 FYNNEI. Trimming stripped 1 base from V and 2 bases from J, with 11 bases between. The CDR3 contains 15 residues.

The gene calls are TRBV7-2 and TRBJ2-1; D gene ambiguous. The CDR3 totals 12 residues. CDR1 and CDR2 from the germline V gene are SGHTA and FQGNSA. Trimming stripped 3 bases from V and 10 bases from J, with 10 bases between. The CDR3 is CASSFSPAEQFF. The DNA for the CDR3 is TGTGCCAGCAGCTTCTCCCCAGCAGAGCAGTTCTTC.

The rearrangement links TRBV6-1 to TRBJ1-2; D gene uncertain. Looked up from germline, CDR1 is MNHNS and CDR2 is SASEGT. There are 12 residues in the CDR3. V shed 3 bases and J shed 8 bases, with 10 bases lying between them. The CDR3 coding sequence is TGTGCCAGCAGTGATATACGCGGCGGCTACACCTTC. Residues: CASSDIRGGYTF.

The chain recombines TRBV14 with TRBJ1-2; D is uncertain. Trimming left V 0 bases short and J 5 bases short, with 7 bases between. There are 13 residues in the CDR3. Germline-derived CDR1 and CDR2 are SGHDN and FVKESK. The CDR3 region is CASSQDAGYGYTF. CDR3 DNA: TGTGCCAGCAGCCAAGATGCCGGGTATGGCTACACCTTC.

This clone was detected once. V and J are TRBV2 and TRBJ1-2; D is ambiguous. The V and J ends lost 3 bases and 3 bases respectively, with 8 bases between them. Germline V gene sequence: CDR1 SNHLY, CDR2 FYNNEI. This CDR3 spans 13 amino acids. In DNA form, the CDR3 reads TGTGCCAGCAGTGAGAAGGTTGACTATGGCTACACCTTC. It translates to CASSEKVDYGYTF. Full variable domain (missing parts from reference TRBV2 and TRBJ1-2): EPEVTQTPSHQVTQMGQEVILRCVPISNHLYFYWYRQILGQKVEFLVSFYNNEISEKSEIFDDQFSVERPDGSNFTLKIRSTKLEDSAMYFCASSEKVDYGYTFGSGTRLTVV.

This chain connects TRBV18 to TRBJ1-5, with D unresolved. Deletions cut 5 bases from V and 2 bases from J, with 16 bases between. The germline V gene has CDR1 KGHSH and CDR2 LQKENI. This CDR3 contains 16 residues. As DNA, the CDR3 is TGTGCCAGCTCAGGAGACGACGGGCCACGCAATCAGCCCCAGCATTTT. As protein: CASSGDDGPRNQPQHF. Filled out from reference TRBV18 and TRBJ1-5, the complete variable domain reads NAGVMQNPRHLVRRRGQEARLRCSPMKGHSHVYWYRQLPEEGLKFMVYLQKENIIDESGMPKERFSAEFPKEGPSILRIQQVVRGDSAAYFCASSGDDGPRNQPQHFGDGTRLSIL.